This TCR beta chain was obtained from a study of blood T cell repertoires in COVID-19. Across the study: The United States, Italy and Spain were the sources of the acute and convalescent COVID-19 samples.

Clones were sequenced by immunoSEQ multiplex PCR, and TCRdb holds only the in-frame ones, with some missing. The sample yields 55,000 to 75,000 clones, 82% seen once. This clone was seen repeatedly, ten times or more. CDR1 is SGHRS, CDR2 YFSETQ, per germline. V was cut by 0 bases and J by 6 bases, with 12 bases left in between. The CDR3 has 14 residues. The sequence was collected from a man aged 80 or over with active COVID-19. Sample: peripheral blood. V usage is TRBV5-1 and J usage is TRBJ1-2; no firm D call. CDR3 amino acids: CASSLGQSSDGYTF. For the CDR3, the DNA is TGCGCCAGCAGCTTGGGACAATCATCGGATGGCTACACCTTC.